This T cell receptor (beta chain) was recorded in a study of PD-L1 blockade in urothelial cancer (dated by TCRdb to about 2017). About the full investigation: All patients started therapy at some point between 2014 and 2016 and received atezolizumab 1,200 mg intravenously every 3 weeks. Twenty-five of 29 patients were identified as males with urothelial cancer of bladder origin, and a prior smoking history was reported by 18 of 29 patients. Patients had an ECOG performance status of 0 or 1 and had received between 0 and 3 prior chemotherapy regimens. Blood samples were analyzed at 3 weeks after treatment start (second dose) and at 6 weeks after treatment start. A median of 141,255 T cells and approximately 86,000 unique TCRs was obtained from blood samples, and a median clonality of approximately 0.086 was observed. The study, an exploratory multi-omic analysis, examined somatic, immune and clinical correlates of response to PD-L1 blockade with atezolizumab in urothelial cancer. Pretreatment tumor samples, along with matched peripheral blood collected serially before and after atezolizumab treatment, underwent TCR sequencing. Durable clinical benefit was defined as a progression-free survival longer than 6 months, and TCR features were additionally tested against progression-free survival and overall survival. Whole exome sequencing and RNA sequencing of pretreatment tumors were performed alongside TCR sequencing in the same patients. Durable clinical benefit was achieved by nine patients and was not achieved by 20 patients. Under 30 patients had pretreatment blood TCR-seq, approximately 24 had at least one posttreatment blood collection, and approximately 24 had tumor TCR-seq.

To estimate absolute template abundance from read counts, synthetic TCR analog templates were spiked into each PCR. The immunoSEQ assay used bias-controlled V and J gene primers to amplify TCRbeta CDR3 regions from genomic DNA. Sequencing of rearranged TCRbeta segments was performed at approximately 20X coverage. Under the source paper's analysis protocol: Sequencing errors were corrected by clustering and CDR3s were annotated against IMGT to assign V, D and J genes. Out-of-frame and stop-codon sequences were excluded, and only productive TCRbeta rearrangements were used in downstream analyses. Clonality was computed as one minus Shannon entropy normalized by the log of the number of unique productive sequences. Clones differing between time points or between blood and tumor were identified by Fisher's exact test with Benjamini-Hochberg correction at adjusted p below 0.01. Entries here come from immuneACCESS through TCRdb and include only in-frame sequences with V and J called. Some clones fail to appear in such tables; in the studies checked, an unresolved V gene covers under half of the shortfall, and the cause of the remainder is unknown. V and J calls and clone size follow that table, whereas D and trimming were derived from the DNA. A total of roughly 87,000 clones appear in this sample, more than 70% of them only once. The top ten clones comprise roughly 0.88% of the sample.

About this clone itself: Its antigen target is currently unknown. No base quality information exists; no much larger clone differs at one position.

Sample time point, as interpreted from the label and publication: pretreatment peripheral blood. A total of 29 patients with locally advanced or metastatic urothelial carcinoma, treated at Memorial Sloan Kettering on a trial protocol, made up the cohort. Peripheral blood mononuclear cells were collected from each patient pretreatment and during treatment, giving between 1 and 8 total time points per patient. The Qiagen DNeasy Blood extraction kit was used to purify genomic DNA from total PBMCs and tumor samples. Collected pretreatment and during treatment, PBMCs were isolated and stored as previously described. Broad study findings and their caveats: Small sample size (n of about 30) and many exploratory analyses mean the results are intended to be hypothesis-generating. Improved progression-free and overall survival was found to be associated with pretreatment peripheral blood TCR clonality below the median. Among patients with durable benefit, tumor-associated TCR clones showed greater expansion in peripheral blood 3 weeks after treatment started (n of about 20, p = 0.022).

V is pared back by 0 bases and J by 8 bases, with 8 bases lying between the germline termini. There are 13 amino acids in the CDR3, from cysteine to phenylalanine inclusive. The entry retains the CDR3 DNA only, 39 bases that are in frame from base 1. CDR1 MNHEY and CDR2 SMNVEV were looked up in the germline V gene (reference sequence). The sequence is built from TRBV27 and TRBJ1-3; the D gene is unclear. Sequenced material: PBMCs, taken around atezolizumab (anti-PD-L1) treatment. The clonotype originates from a woman at least 80 years old with urothelial cancer. CDR3 sequence: CASSLSGSHTIYF. The DNA sequence is as follows: TGTGCCAGCAGTTTATCAGGGAGCCACACCATATATTTT.